This TCR beta chain was sequenced for a study of OX40 agonist ivuxolimab in advanced cancers. The repertoire was sequenced with immunoSEQ multiplex PCR; TCRdb's copy has only in-frame clones and lacks some. The table shows around 100,000 clones, with under 95% occurring only once. Germline CDR1 reads LGHNA; CDR2 reads YSLEER. Deletions cut 1 base from V and 4 bases from J, with 10 bases between. The CDR3 loop spans 14 amino acids. The sample was CD4+ or CD8+ T cells sorted from blood, taken in a trial of the OX40 agonist ivuxolimab. The chain couples TRBV4-3 to TRBJ1-2, with unresolved D. This TCR was sampled from an adult with an advanced solid tumor such as melanoma, head and neck, liver or kidney cancer. This chain's CDR3 is CASSQGSWSYGYTF. In nucleotides, the CDR3 is TGCGCCAGCAGCCAAGGAAGCTGGAGCTATGGCTACACCTTC.